This paragraph covers one T cell receptor (beta chain) sequence. Sequenced by immunoSEQ multiplex PCR; TCRdb stores in-frame clones only, minus some. The table lists 170,000 or so clones, roughly 89% of them singletons. This CDR3 has 12 residues. Germline V lookup: CDR1 SGHAT, CDR2 FQNNGV. The V gene lost 7 bases and the J gene lost 8 bases, with 11 bases spanning the gap. This record comes from a study of blood T cell repertoires in COVID-19. The sequenced sample was peripheral blood. This TCR came from a woman aged 70-85 years with COVID-19, enrolled during active disease. The rearrangement links TRBV11-2 to TRBJ2-2; a possible D gene is TRBD1 (6 bases). The chain's CDR3 is CASTRGLGELFF. The CDR3 nucleotides are TGTGCCAGCACTAGGGGGTTAGGGGAGCTGTTTTTT.